This T cell receptor (beta chain) was sequenced for a study of T cell repertoires in cytomegalovirus infection. Study context: Researchers turned to recently identified HLA-C-restricted CMV epitopes as well as well-studied HLA-B-restricted ones. Signatures in public TCR beta sequences pointed to both CMV infection and matching HLA type. Study observations and caveats: Dominant in the ex vivo response were TCR beta clonotypes restricted by HLA-C and specific for CMV. The cumulative frequency of public TCR beta families identified carriers of CMV plus the relevant HLA.

In germline, CDR1 is MGHRA, CDR2 YSYEKL. CDR3 length equals 16 residues. V lost 2 bases and J lost 1, with 12 bases in between. This clonotype turned up a few times. Its antigen is unknown. TCRdb re-called the reads with MiXCR, one entry per CDR3 protein. Of 750,000 to 900,000 distinct CDR3 sequences listed, almost 30% were seen once; the top ten hold 10% to 15%. V is TRBV4-1 and J is TRBJ2-1, with D perhaps TRBD1 (6 bases). The material sequenced was cultured CD8+ T cells from PBMCs, taken from culture after CMV antigen stimulation. The origin of this receptor is a human donor in good health (CMV status not recorded). Some clones in this sample may be carry-over from other donors' samples. This CDR3 is CASSQNQGISYNEQFF. CDR3 nucleotide sequence: TGCGCCAGCAGCCAAAATCAGGGGATTTCCTACAATGAGCAGTTCTTC.